The clone carrying this T cell receptor beta chain was counted a few times. The target antigen is unknown. The library was built from about 400 ng RNA with molecular barcoded adaptors for alpha/delta and beta/gamma chains. Via MiXCR, TCRdb re-called the reads, giving one row per CDR3 protein. The table records 62,000 or so distinct CDR3 sequences, around 14% of them present only once. This sample is drawn from a study of read filtering for tumor transcriptome and immune sequencing. Study information: Revised staging placed roughly 8 patients in R-ISS I, roughly 16 in II, 7 in III. Whole-transcriptome libraries were prepared after DNase treatment.

Trimming removed 3 bases from V and 11 bases from J, with 14 bases in between. The CDR3 spans 12 residues. Germline V CDR1 and CDR2: SGDLS, YYNGEE. Study-wide results and limits: About four fifths of IR-seq clonotypes had a single read, yet these held around 3.3% of reads.

The clonotype originates from a donor at least 40 years old with multiple myeloma. Sequencing was performed on a population of CD138-negative cells sorted from bone marrow. This chain connects TRBV9 to TRBJ1-1, with unresolved D. In DNA, the CDR3 is TGTGCCAGCAGCGCCGCTCGAGGGAACGCTTTCTTT. Protein product: CASSAARGNAFF.